The source of this T cell receptor beta chain is a study of T cell changes during pregnancy in multiple sclerosis. The junction had 4 bases not matched to a gene; V was cut back by 2 bases and J by 5 bases. Germline-derived CDR1 and CDR2 are LNHDA and SQIVND (reference sequence). CDR3 length: 15 residues. TCRdb keeps only in-frame clones here, not all; method: immunoSEQ multiplex PCR. Of 35,000 to 55,000 clones in the sample, 93% were seen once. The genes are TRBV19 and TRBJ2-7; 12 positions match TRBD2. The TCR sequence derives from a female donor with multiple sclerosis, enrolled in a pregnancy study. The specimen comprised CD8+ T cells from peripheral blood mononuclear cells, sampled after pregnancy. The CDR3 sequence is CASSILAGGFNEQYF. CDR3 DNA sequence: TGTGCCAGTAGTATACTAGCGGGAGGGTTCAACGAGCAGTACTTC.